The rows below give T cell receptor beta chains drawn from one sample of a study of blood T cell repertoires in COVID-19. Only in-frame clones appear in the TCRdb table, and some are missing; sequencing was by immunoSEQ multiplex PCR. The table has 150,000 to 200,000 clones, roughly 87% seen once; the top ten hold about 6%. The sequencing sample was made of peripheral blood. Receptors were obtained from a woman aged 40 to 50 with acute or convalescent COVID-19. CDR3s include the opening cysteine and the closing phenylalanine or tryptophan. D genes are given only for firm matches. The listing skips clone size in some rows; elsewhere it reads once, few, many or a size class.

j_gene: TRBJ1-3
d_gene: TRBD1
abundance: NA
v_gene: TRBV9
CDR3aa: CASSVHNRGAGNTIYF
CDR3nt: TGTGCCAGCAGCGTTCACAACAGGGGTGCTGGAAACACCATATATTTT

j_gene: TRBJ2-5
d_gene: TRBD2
abundance: NA
v_gene: TRBV7-9
CDR3aa: CASSLGDYKETQYF
CDR3nt: TGTGCCAGCAGCTTAGGGGACTACAAAGAGACCCAGTACTTC

j_gene: TRBJ1-1
d_gene: NA
abundance: NA
v_gene: TRBV7-9
CDR3aa: CASSLGGEAFF
CDR3nt: TGTGCCAGCAGCTTAGGCGGTGAAGCTTTCTTT

j_gene: TRBJ2-1
d_gene: TRBD1
abundance: NA
v_gene: TRBV6-5
CDR3aa: CASSRQGPYNEQFF
CDR3nt: TGTGCCAGCAGCCGACAGGGACCCTACAATGAGCAGTTCTTC

j_gene: TRBJ1-5
d_gene: TRBD1
abundance: NA
v_gene: TRBV30
CDR3aa: CAWSETGGYQPQHF
CDR3nt: TGTGCCTGGAGTGAGACAGGGGGCTATCAGCCCCAGCATTTT

j_gene: TRBJ2-4
d_gene: TRBD2
abundance: NA
v_gene: TRBV6-4
CDR3aa: CASSEGLAGNIQYF
CDR3nt: TGTGCCAGCAGCGAAGGACTAGCGGGAAACATTCAGTACTTC

j_gene: TRBJ1-1
d_gene: NA
abundance: few
v_gene: TRBV3-1/TRBV3-2
CDR3aa: CASSRGWGGMNTEAFF
CDR3nt: TGTGCCAGCAGCCGAGGCTGGGGAGGGATGAACACTGAAGCTTTCTTT

j_gene: TRBJ1-5
d_gene: NA
abundance: NA
v_gene: TRBV12-3/TRBV12-4
CDR3aa: CASREDARGPQHF
CDR3nt: TGTGCCAGCAGAGAAGACGCGAGAGGGCCCCAGCATTTT

j_gene: TRBJ2-1
d_gene: TRBD2
abundance: NA
v_gene: TRBV27
CDR3aa: CASSFVAGGGNEQFF
CDR3nt: TGTGCCAGCAGTTTCGTAGCGGGAGGGGGGAATGAGCAGTTCTTC

j_gene: TRBJ2-1
d_gene: TRBD2
abundance: NA
v_gene: TRBV5-4
CDR3aa: CASSEGLPAYNEQFF
CDR3nt: TGTGCCAGCAGCGAGGGACTACCAGCCTACAATGAGCAGTTCTTC

j_gene: TRBJ2-2
d_gene: TRBD2
abundance: once
v_gene: TRBV5-1
CDR3aa: CASSAGLAATGELFF
CDR3nt: TGCGCCAGCAGCGCAGGACTAGCGGCGACCGGGGAGCTGTTTTTT

j_gene: TRBJ2-1
d_gene: TRBD2
abundance: NA
v_gene: TRBV20-1
CDR3aa: CSASSGTSGNEQFF
CDR3nt: TGCAGTGCTAGTTCCGGGACTAGCGGCAATGAGCAGTTCTTC

j_gene: TRBJ2-3
d_gene: TRBD2
abundance: NA
v_gene: TRBV10-3
CDR3aa: CAISQTSGVTDTQYF
CDR3nt: TGTGCCATCAGTCAGACTAGCGGGGTCACAGATACGCAGTATTTT

j_gene: TRBJ1-2
d_gene: NA
abundance: NA
v_gene: TRBV10-3
CDR3aa: CAISRGIYYGYTF
CDR3nt: TGTGCCATCAGTCGAGGGATATACTATGGCTACACCTTC

j_gene: TRBJ2-3
d_gene: NA
abundance: NA
v_gene: TRBV29-1
CDR3aa: CSVVGGNTDTQYF
CDR3nt: TGCAGCGTTGTTGGGGGGAACACAGATACGCAGTATTTT

j_gene: TRBJ2-5
d_gene: TRBD2
abundance: NA
v_gene: TRBV29-1
CDR3aa: CSGAGGEVQETQYF
CDR3nt: TGCAGCGGAGCGGGAGGAGAGGTACAAGAGACCCAGTACTTC

j_gene: TRBJ2-7
d_gene: NA
abundance: NA
v_gene: TRBV7-9
CDR3aa: CASRIGADYEQYF
CDR3nt: TGTGCCAGCAGGATAGGAGCTGACTACGAGCAGTACTTC

j_gene: TRBJ1-6
d_gene: NA
abundance: few
v_gene: TRBV5-4
CDR3aa: CASSSGRGGFDSPLHF
CDR3nt: TGTGCCAGCAGCTCCGGTAGGGGAGGGTTCGATTCACCCCTCCACTTT

j_gene: TRBJ1-5
d_gene: NA
abundance: NA
v_gene: TRBV3-1/TRBV3-2
CDR3aa: CASSPRGGLLGNQPQHF
CDR3nt: TGTGCCAGCAGCCCCCGCGGGGGACTTCTAGGCAATCAGCCCCAGCATTTT

j_gene: TRBJ1-6
d_gene: NA
abundance: NA
v_gene: TRBV18
CDR3aa: CASSPWEGPNSPLHF
CDR3nt: TGTGCCAGCTCACCCTGGGAGGGGCCTAATTCACCCCTCCACTTT

j_gene: TRBJ1-5
d_gene: NA
abundance: few
v_gene: TRBV9
CDR3aa: CTPVGRGSNQPQHF
CDR3nt: TGTACTCCGGTTGGGCGGGGGAGCAATCAGCCCCAGCATTTT

j_gene: TRBJ2-6
d_gene: NA
abundance: NA
v_gene: TRBV19
CDR3aa: CASSTGSGANVLTF
CDR3nt: TGTGCCAGTTCAACAGGGTCTGGGGCCAACGTCCTGACTTTC

j_gene: TRBJ2-7
d_gene: TRBD2
abundance: NA
v_gene: TRBV5-1
CDR3aa: CASSPGEAGGALYF
CDR3nt: TGCGCCAGCAGCCCCGGGGAAGCGGGAGGCGCGTTGTACTTC

j_gene: TRBJ2-2
d_gene: NA
abundance: NA
v_gene: TRBV6-4
CDR3aa: CASRILAEETGELFF
CDR3nt: TGTGCCAGTAGAATACTGGCCGAGGAAACCGGGGAGCTGTTTTTT

j_gene: TRBJ2-1
d_gene: NA
abundance: NA
v_gene: TRBV3-1/TRBV3-2
CDR3aa: CASSRDWSSYNEQFF
CDR3nt: TGTGCCAGCAGCCGGGACTGGAGCTCCTACAATGAGCAGTTCTTC

j_gene: TRBJ1-1
d_gene: NA
abundance: NA
v_gene: TRBV19
CDR3aa: CASSLGGEAFF
CDR3nt: TGTGCCAGTAGCCTAGGAGGGGAAGCTTTCTTT

j_gene: TRBJ2-1
d_gene: TRBD2
abundance: NA
v_gene: TRBV3-1/TRBV3-2
CDR3aa: CASSQGRGDEQFF
CDR3nt: TGTGCCAGCAGCCAAGGTCGGGGGGATGAGCAGTTCTTC

j_gene: TRBJ2-1
d_gene: NA
abundance: few
v_gene: TRBV12-3/TRBV12-4
CDR3aa: CASSPTANEQFF
CDR3nt: TGTGCCAGCAGCCCGACAGCCAATGAGCAGTTCTTC

j_gene: TRBJ2-1
d_gene: NA
abundance: NA
v_gene: TRBV11-2
CDR3aa: CASSPRVTSYNEQFF
CDR3nt: TGTGCCAGCAGCCCACGGGTTACCTCCTACAATGAGCAGTTCTTC

j_gene: TRBJ2-5
d_gene: TRBD1
abundance: NA
v_gene: TRBV6-5
CDR3aa: CASSRLPTGQETQYF
CDR3nt: TGTGCCAGCAGCCGCCTCCCGACAGGGCAAGAGACCCAGTACTTC

j_gene: TRBJ1-6
d_gene: TRBD1
abundance: NA
v_gene: TRBV28
CDR3aa: CASSASGTGNNSPLHF
CDR3nt: TGTGCCAGCAGTGCCTCGGGGACAGGGAATAATTCACCCCTCCACTTT